Listed here is a single T cell receptor (beta chain). This sample stems from a study of graft-versus-host responses after intestinal transplantation. Assay: immunoSEQ multiplex PCR; the TCRdb copy retains only in-frame clones and omits some. This table has around 20,000 clones, 89% appearing once. Germline V gene data show CDR1 as SNHLY and CDR2 as FYNNEI. This CDR3 comprises 13 residues. Trimming took 6 bases from V and 2 from J, leaving 10 bases between them. This specimen was PBMCs, taken about 62 days after intestinal transplantation. The clonotype comes from a human patient who received an intestinal transplant, so some T cells may come from the graft donor. The chain carries TRBV2 and TRBJ2-5; maybe TRBD2 (6 bases). The CDR3 loop is CASRHSGQETQYF. The CDR3, as DNA: TGTGCCAGCAGGCACAGCGGGCAAGAGACCCAGTACTTC.